The T cell receptor (beta chain) under discussion was sequenced for a study of blood T cell repertoires in COVID-19. Whole-study context: From the United States, Italy and Spain came samples of acute and convalescent COVID-19. PBMCs, B-cell-depleted T cells, or T cells were the source of the cDNA or gDNA that made up the material.

Germline assignment: CDR1 SGDLS and CDR2 YYNGEE. V trimming: 3 bases; J trimming: 1 base; junction bases outside the gene matches: 12. The CDR3 has 17 amino acids. Donors in Cohort 3 counted as recovered after two negative PCRs, clearance, or symptom resolution. In the original analysis: Researchers report that nucleated cell counts were estimated from reference gene primer amplification. Here immunoSEQ multiplex PCR was the method, and the copy in TCRdb shows in-frame clones only, minus some. D and trimming were read from the DNA, whereas the V and J calls and clone size are those reported in that table. The sample lists almost 250,000 clones, roughly 89% occurring once.

Sequencing was performed on PBMCs or T cells enriched from blood (not recorded which). The sequence derives from a woman in her twenties or thirties who had recovered from COVID-19. The gene calls are TRBV9 and TRBJ1-1; 7 bases map to TRBD1. The CDR3 region is CASSAGTALKTNTEAFF. DNA of the CDR3: TGTGCCAGCAGCGCTGGGACAGCCCTCAAAACGAACACTGAAGCTTTCTTT.